This T cell receptor beta chain stems from a study of T cells in Graves' hyperthyroidism and ophthalmopathy. Broader study findings: Ophthalmopathy cases were set apart from stable hyperthyroidism by a 13 V-J model. Blood samples included most of the expanded thyroid clonotypes exceeding 0.001.

This clonotype was counted only a few times. The antigen is undetermined. The CDR3 loop spans 13 amino acids. V dropped 4 bases and J dropped 6 bases, with 8 bases sitting between them. Germline loops: CDR1 KGHDR, CDR2 SFDVKD. Every diagnosis used clinical symptoms, serum thyroxine and TRAb, thyroid ultrasound and orbital computed tomography. The source material, RNA transcripts, was used to amplify TCR beta CDR3 regions. The HTBI primer set was used in a first-round RT-PCR of the TCR CDR3. From the multiplex PCR reads, TCRdb called clonotypes with MiXCR, one entry per CDR3 protein. The sample has 450,000 to 700,000 distinct CDR3 sequences, just over 45% seen once.

The TCR was taken from an adult woman with Graves' disease, either hyperthyroidism or ophthalmopathy (not recorded which). Material for sequencing was peripheral blood or thyroid tissue (not recorded which). J is TRBJ2-2 and V is TRBV24-1, with unresolved D. In DNA, the CDR3 is TGTGCCACCAGTGACCAAGTTCCCGGGGAGCTGTTTTTT. Translation gives CATSDQVPGELFF.